This note documents a single TCR beta chain sequence. Sequencing was performed with immunoSEQ multiplex PCR; in TCRdb, only in-frame clones are kept and a portion is missing. This table has 300,000 to 350,000 clones, almost 90% appearing once. This sample is drawn from a study of blood T cell repertoires in COVID-19. V was cut by 9 bases and J by 6 bases, with 8 bases left in between. The CDR3 has 11 residues. This receptor was taken from a woman aged 70 to 79 with COVID-19, enrolled during active disease. This chain uses TRBV12-3 or TRBV12-4 with TRBJ2-2; no clear D. Sequencing was carried out using peripheral blood. DNA of the CDR3: TGTGCCAGTTCTGGGCCCGGGGAGCTGTTTTTT. It translates to CASSGPGELFF.